What follows are 25 T cell receptor beta chains derived from one specimen sequenced in a study of shared clonotypes between healthy human individuals (dated by TCRdb to 2020 to 2021). The library was obtained by the immunoSEQ multiplex PCR assay. Not all clones reach the TCRdb copy of this immuneACCESS table, which keeps in-frame sequences only. Checked studies attribute under half of the gap to unresolved V genes and leave the rest unexplained. The sample includes approximately 2.3 million clones, with 85% to 95% observed a single time. The top ten constitute under 0.45% of the sample. Sequences were obtained from naive CD4+ T cells from PBMCs. Explained via the paper, the cell subset or site label denotes: CD45RA+ positively selected. The receptors shown here come from a man aged 18 to 29 in good health. Some clones in this sample may be carry-over from other donors' samples.

The V call is TRBV5-1, the J call TRBJ2-1; 10 bases are shared with TRBD2. CDR3 length: 15 residues. The ends lost 2 bases at V and 7 bases at J; junction bases unmatched: 6. Germline CDR1 reads SGHRS; CDR2 reads YFSETQ. The chain's CDR3 is CASSFLAGAENEQFF. The CDR3 nucleotides are TGCGCCAGCAGCTTTCTAGCGGGAGCTGAGAATGAGCAGTTCTTC.

The chain links TRBV7-9 to TRBJ1-2; D perhaps matches TRBD1 (5 bases). Germline V lookup: CDR1 SEHNR, CDR2 FQNEAQ (reference sequence). Trimming stripped 2 bases from V and 6 bases from J, with 13 bases between. CDR3 size: 14 residues. The CDR3 DNA is TGTGCCAGCAGCTTAATGAGGCTGGGGGATGGCTACACCTTC. It encodes CASSLMRLGDGYTF.

The chain uses TRBV11-3 and TRBJ2-3; perhaps TRBD1 as D (6 bases). There are 14 residues in the CDR3. The germline V gene encodes CDR1 SGHNT and CDR2 YENEEA. V was trimmed by 3 bases and J by 8 bases, leaving 15 bases between them. This CDR3 reads CASSFVGQPLTQYF. The CDR3 bases are TGTGCCAGCAGCTTCGTCGGACAGCCCCTTACGCAGTATTTT.

The chain employs TRBV7-3 and TRBJ1-1; TRBD1 is a possible D gene (6 bases). The V and J ends lost 0 bases and 1 base respectively, with 9 bases between them. Germline-derived CDR1 and CDR2 are SGHTA and FQGTGA. The CDR3 totals 15 residues. CDR3 nucleotides: TGTGCCAGCAGCTTAACGGGGGCAGGGAACACTGAAGCTTTCTTT. Translated, it gives CASSLTGAGNTEAFF.

The gene calls are TRBV5-4 and TRBJ2-3, with D unclear. Trimming stripped 4 bases from V and 0 bases from J, with 12 bases between. CDR3 size: 15 residues. Germline values: CDR1 SGHNT, CDR2 YYREEE (reference sequence). The CDR3 loop is CASSGVGFSTDTQYF. The CDR3 region has the DNA TGTGCCAGCAGCGGCGTCGGGTTTAGCACAGATACGCAGTATTTT. The variable domain in full, completed from reference TRBV5-4 and TRBJ2-3, reads ETGVTQSPTHLIKTRGQQVTLRCSSQSGHNTVSWYQQALGQGPQFIFQYYREEENGRGNFPPRFSGLQFPNYSSELNVNALELDDSALYLCASSGVGFSTDTQYFGPGTRLTVL.

A single count supports this clone. This chain connects TRBV6-5 to TRBJ2-1; 7 bases match TRBD2. The CDR3 sequence is 16 residues long. The V segment lost 2 bases and the J segment 3 bases; nucleotides outside the gene matches: 7. Germline values: CDR1 MNHEY, CDR2 SVGAGI. The CDR3 nucleotides read TGTGCCAGCAGTTACGGAACAGCGGGACGCTACAATGAGCAGTTCTTC. Translating it yields CASSYGTAGRYNEQFF.

This chain connects TRBV21-1 to TRBJ2-2; TRBD2 is the table's D call, not checked against the DNA. TRBV21-1 is described as a pseudogene. The CDR3 spans 16 residues. The CDR3 nucleotides are TGTGCCAGCAGCAAAAAGGAGGCCTGGGACACCGGGGAGCTGTTTTTT. Translating gives CASSKKEAWDTGELFF.

The rearrangement links TRBV2 to TRBJ2-4; no reliable D call. Trimming took 5 bases from V and 1 from J, leaving 6 bases between them. From germline, CDR1 is SNHLY and CDR2 FYNNEI. The CDR3 is made up of 13 amino acids. The CDR3 here is CASSPEAKNIQYF. The CDR3 nucleotides read TGTGCCAGCAGTCCGGAGGCCAAAAACATTCAGTACTTC.

This sequence joins TRBV1 and TRBJ2-7; the table's D gene call, TRBD2, was not cross checked with the DNA. TRBV1 is labeled a pseudogene. The CDR3 is 18 residues long. The CDR3: CTSSHLIWGLAVTYEQYF. Written as DNA, the CDR3 is TGCACCAGCAGCCATCTGATATGGGGACTAGCGGTTACCTACGAGCAGTACTTC.

J is TRBJ2-1 and V is TRBV7-6; D is uncertain. The germline V and J ends were trimmed by 0 bases and 8 bases, with 14 bases remaining between them. The germline CDR1 and CDR2 sequences are SGHVS and FNYEAQ. The CDR3 has 15 amino acids. The CDR3 spells CASSLAEHSRDEQFF. CDR3 DNA sequence: TGTGCCAGCAGCTTAGCCGAACATTCGAGAGATGAGCAGTTCTTC.

The chain joins TRBV10-2 to TRBJ2-1; TRBD2 agrees at 8 bases. The CDR3 length is 17 residues. Germline V gene sequence: CDR1 WSHSY, CDR2 SAAADI. V trimming: 2 bases; J trimming: 2 bases; junction bases outside the gene matches: 8. The CDR3 here is CASSESPSGSAYNEQFF. The CDR3 DNA sequence: TGCGCCAGCAGTGAGAGCCCGAGCGGGAGTGCCTACAATGAGCAGTTCTTC.

This chain links TRBV6-5 with TRBJ1-5; 7 nucleotides align to TRBD1. This CDR3 spans 15 amino acids. Germline CDR1 MNHEY, CDR2 SVGAGI. Trimming at V came to 4 bases and at J to 3 bases, leaving 6 bases not matched to a gene. The CDR3 DNA follows: TGTGCCAGCAGTTTGAACAGGGGTGCCAATCAGCCCCAGCATTTT. The encoded protein is CASSLNRGANQPQHF.

The chain links TRBV2 to TRBJ1-1; no clear D. There are 13 residues in the CDR3. The germline gives CDR1 SNHLY, CDR2 FYNNEI. The V end lost 11 bases, the J end lost 1 base, and 14 bases lay between the germline ends. CDR3 amino acids: CACQGRENTEAFF. For the CDR3, the DNA is TGTGCCTGCCAAGGTAGGGAGAACACTGAAGCTTTCTTT.

The chain joins TRBV5-1 to TRBJ2-7; 9 bases line up with TRBD2. With 4 bases clipped from V and 5 bases from J, the junction kept 7 bases outside the gene matches. Per the germline V gene, CDR1 is SGHRS and CDR2 is YFSETQ. The CDR3 consists of 14 residues. The CDR3 here is CASSVREGPHEQYF. DNA of the CDR3: TGCGCCAGCAGCGTGCGGGAGGGCCCGCACGAGCAGTACTTC.

A word on this clone: The same CDR3 also results from other DNA sequences found in this sample. The rearrangement uses TRBV15 and TRBJ1-5, with D uncertain. The CDR3 sequence is 12 residues long. Germline values: CDR1 LNHNV, CDR2 YYDKDF (reference sequence). Trimming removed 3 bases from V and 7 bases from J, with 7 bases in between. Here the CDR3 reads CATSSPNQPQHF. The CDR3 coding sequence is TGTGCCACCAGCAGCCCCAACCAGCCCCAGCATTTT. Supplemented by reference TRBV15 and TRBJ1-5, the full variable domain reads DAMVIQNPRYQVTQFGKPVTLSCSQTLNHNVMYWYQQKSSQAPKLLFHYYDKDFNNEADTPDNFQSRRPNTSFCFLDIRSPGLGDTAMYLCATSSPNQPQHFGDGTRLSIL.

The chain joins TRBV28 to TRBJ1-2; 7 bases are a match to TRBD1. Germline V CDR1 and CDR2: MDHEN, SYDVKM. J lost 8 bases, V lost 7 bases, and 16 bases had no gene match. This CDR3 spans 15 amino acids. This chain's CDR3 is CASIGLPTGDGGYTF. The DNA for the CDR3 is TGTGCCAGCATCGGCTTGCCTACAGGGGATGGAGGCTACACCTTC.

This chain connects TRBV2 to TRBJ1-6, with D uncertain. The CDR3 spans 12 residues. From germline, CDR1 is SNHLY and CDR2 FYNNEI. V lost 6 bases to trimming and J lost 8 bases, with 8 bases between them. The CDR3 reads CASRVGDSPLHF. In DNA form, the CDR3 reads TGTGCCAGCAGAGTCGGGGATTCACCCCTCCACTTT.

A remark on this clone: The DNA is omitted, as the CDR3 cannot be located on it reliably, and the CDR3 follows TCRdb's listing. The chain joins TRBV5-6 to TRBJ1-2; TRBD1 is the table's D call and was not checked against the DNA. The CDR3 has 15 amino acids, counting both end residues. CDR1 and CDR2 from the germline V gene are SGHDT and YYEEEE. The CDR3 sequence is CALCLDRGLSYGYTF.

The chain recombines TRBV9 with TRBJ2-1; D unclear. The CDR3 contains 14 residues. V lost 1 base, J lost 8 bases, and 13 bases lay in between. Per the germline V gene, CDR1 is SGDLS and CDR2 is YYNGEE. The CDR3 sequence is CASSVKSPFDEQFF. The CDR3 DNA is TGTGCCAGCAGCGTAAAAAGCCCCTTCGATGAGCAGTTCTTC.

The V call is TRBV18, the J call TRBJ2-5; 7 positions agree with TRBD1. The germline gives CDR1 KGHSH, CDR2 LQKENI. Trimming took 1 base from V and 1 from J; bases not matched to a gene: 3. The CDR3 loop spans 15 amino acids. The CDR3 reads CASSPLGTAQETQYF. CDR3 sequence (DNA): TGTGCCAGCTCACCACTCGGGACAGCCCAAGAGACCCAGTACTTC.

The genes are TRBV25-1 and TRBJ2-6, with D possibly being TRBD1 (5 bases). CDR3 length: 17 amino acids. Trimming took 5 bases from V and 1 from J, leaving 15 bases between them. The germline V gene has CDR1 MGHDK and CDR2 SYGVNS. The CDR3, as DNA: TGTGCCAGCAGTATACGAAACCACAGGTCTGGGGCCAACGTCCTGACTTTC. Translated: CASSIRNHRSGANVLTF. Based on the CDR3 plus reference TRBV25-1 and TRBJ2-6, the full variable domain is EADIYQTPRYLVIGTGKKITLECSQTMGHDKMYWYQQDPGMELHLIHYSYGVNSTEKGDLSSESTVSRIRTEHFPLTLESARPSHTSQYLCASSIRNHRSGANVLTFGAGSRLTVL.

The sample holds one count of this clone. The chain is built from TRBV5-1 and TRBJ2-3; 8 positions match TRBD1. Germline V gene data show CDR1 as SGHRS and CDR2 as YFSETQ. Trimming cost V 3 bases and J 4 bases; bases outside gene matches: 13. The CDR3 length is 17 residues. The CDR3 nucleotides read TGCGCCAGCAGCTACCTAGCCCTGGGACAGGTATCAGATACGCAGTATTTT. Protein product: CASSYLALGQVSDTQYF.

V is TRBV9 and J is TRBJ2-1; 9 nucleotides line up with TRBD2. There are 16 residues in the CDR3. Looked up from germline, CDR1 is SGDLS and CDR2 is YYNGEE. V was clipped by 3 bases and J by 1 base; unmatched bases: 5. The CDR3 region has the DNA TGTGCCAGCAGCGACATGACTAGCGGTTCCTACAATGAGCAGTTCTTC. Its protein product is CASSDMTSGSYNEQFF.

The chain joins TRBV7-3 to TRBJ2-6; 7 bases match TRBD1. CDR3 length: 17 residues. The J segment lost 9 bases and the V segment lost 2 bases, leaving 13 bases of the junction unmatched. The germline CDR1 and CDR2 sequences are SGHTA and FQGTGA. The CDR3 is CASSLLDPDRVGNVLTF. CDR3 sequence (DNA): TGTGCCAGCAGCTTACTTGACCCCGACAGGGTAGGCAACGTCCTGACTTTC. Looking up the rest from reference TRBV7-3 and TRBJ2-6 gives the full variable domain: GAGVSQTPSNKVTEKGKYVELRCDPISGHTALYWYRQSLGQGPEFLIYFQGTGAADDSGLPNDRFFAVRPEGSVSTLKIQRTERGDSAVYLCASSLLDPDRVGNVLTFGAGSRLTVL.

The genes are TRBV30 and TRBJ2-3, with D possibly called TRBD1 or TRBD2 (5 bases each). The CDR3 contains 14 residues. CDR1 GTSNPN and CDR2 SVGIG come from the germline V gene (reference sequence). V lost 3 bases, J lost 0 bases, and 10 bases lay in between. The CDR3 bases are TGTGCCTGGAGCGGGGCGACTAGCACAGATACGCAGTATTTT. Its translation is CAWSGATSTDTQYF.